This T cell receptor (beta chain) appears in the sequencing data of a study of cytomegalovirus exposure and HLA in healthy donors (TCRdb year 2017). With respect to the entire study: According to a later analysis, one platform produced both the 110 or so validation repertoires and the 670 or so repertoires of the first cohort. The aim of the study was to test whether cataloging public T cell receptors could identify signatures of past pathogen exposure. A separate validation cohort of 100 to 150 different subjects was used in addition to the roughly 670-subject first cohort. High-throughput TCR immunosequencing, statistical association of individual TCRs with disease status, and machine learning were combined to predict cytomegalovirus infection status.

Libraries were built with the immunoSEQ multiplex PCR assay. The paper's data handling went like this. A statistical classification framework was developed to diagnose cytomegalovirus status using the catalog of TCR beta chain sequences. TCRdb retrieved this table from immuneACCESS and kept in-frame rearrangements only. Not all clones are present; in checked studies, unresolved V genes account for under half, and no reason is known for the remainder. The V and J calls and the clone size are those of that table, but D and trimming were determined from the DNA. For this sample the table gives 150,000 to 250,000 clones, of which around 80% were detected only once. The ten largest clones capture 1% to 1.5% of the sample. The donors belonged to the validation cohort of approximately 130 subjects, which was separate from the roughly 700-subject first cohort. Its CDR3 holds 15 amino acids, cysteine through phenylalanine. Of the read, only the CDR3 DNA is kept; its 45 bases are in frame from base 1. CDR1 and CDR2 (MNHEY, SVGAGI) derive from the germline V gene. Compared with germline, V lacks 7 bases and J lacks 1 base; bases without a gene match: 9.

As regards this clone: This receptor's antigen is unknown. No base quality values were provided; no much bigger clone lies one nucleotide off.

Paper-wide results and their limitations: In the study, roughly 160 TCR beta chains were listed as associated with cytomegalovirus. In a later analysis, TCRs clustered in the first cohort were found to also tend to co-occur in the roughly 110 validation repertoires, with 90% to 95% of cluster scores above 0. Most TCR sequences were seen in very few donors, while some public TCRs were found in many individuals. According to the authors, the approach could potentially be generalized to other disease states and immunological phenotypes. In both the original and validation cohorts, the classifier was reported to diagnose cytomegalovirus status with high specificity and sensitivity. A later analysis had no HLA typing for the validation cohort, so co-occurrence there was scored across all 120 or so repertoires. Three of the identified cytomegalovirus-associated TCR beta chains were confirmed in vitro to be specific for cytomegalovirus antigens.

The chain couples TRBV6-5 to TRBJ1-1; 7 central bases correspond to TRBD1. The specimen sequenced was PBMCs. The clonotype comes from a woman aged 30 to 39 in good health and CMV-seronegative. The nucleotide sequence is given as TGTGCCAGCACCCTCACCGACAGGGCGAACACTGAAGCTTTCTTT. Its protein is CASTLTDRANTEAFF.